This T cell receptor (beta chain) was profiled in a study of patients and donors after allogeneic stem cell transplantation. From the RT-PCR reads, TCRdb called clonotypes with MiXCR, one entry per CDR3 protein. The table lists some 200,000 distinct CDR3 sequences, 41% of them singletons. The CDR3 consists of 15 residues. Germline V lookup: CDR1 SGHAT, CDR2 FQNNGV. V lost 2 bases and J lost 1, with 11 bases in between. The TCR originated in a human donor who was either an allogeneic HSCT recipient or a stem cell or donor lymphocyte infusion donor (not recorded which). It is not recorded whose cells these are; they may come from a transplant donor. The V and J genes are TRBV11-2 and TRBJ1-2, with D hard to call. The specimen was blood, either unsorted or a sorted T cell fraction (not recorded which). CDR3 residues: CASSLRRNFNYGYTF. In DNA form, the CDR3 reads TGTGCCAGCAGCTTAAGGCGCAACTTTAACTATGGCTACACCTTC.